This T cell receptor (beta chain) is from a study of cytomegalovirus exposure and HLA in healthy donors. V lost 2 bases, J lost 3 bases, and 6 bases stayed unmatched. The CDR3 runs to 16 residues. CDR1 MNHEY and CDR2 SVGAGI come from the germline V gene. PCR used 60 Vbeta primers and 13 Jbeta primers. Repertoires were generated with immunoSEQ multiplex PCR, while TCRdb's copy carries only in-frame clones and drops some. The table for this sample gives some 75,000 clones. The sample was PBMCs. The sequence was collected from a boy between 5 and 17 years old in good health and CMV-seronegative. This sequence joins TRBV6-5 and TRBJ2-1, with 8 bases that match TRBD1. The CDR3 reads CASSYLGQGYYNEQFF. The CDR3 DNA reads TGTGCCAGCAGTTACCTAGGACAGGGATACTACAATGAGCAGTTCTTC.